A single T cell receptor (beta chain) is shown here with its context. Method: immunoSEQ multiplex PCR; TCRdb's copy keeps in-frame clones and lacks some. Seen here are around 84,000 clones, around 97% observed once, and the top ten hold over 0.15%. The data are from a study of technical replicates of blood from four donors. The J segment lost 8 bases and the V segment lost 1 base, leaving 6 bases of the junction unmatched. The CDR3 has 14 amino acids. The germline V gene encodes CDR1 MGHRA and CDR2 YSYEKL. The V and J genes are TRBV4-1 and TRBJ1-2, with 8 bases lining up with TRBD1. This clonotype was obtained from a human donor in good health. Source material: T cells isolated from PBMCs. CDR3: CASSQAPGGYGYTF. The DNA of the CDR3 is TGCGCCAGCAGCCAAGCTCCAGGGGGCTACGGCTACACCTTC.